The 19 T cell receptor beta chains in this list originate from one sample, sequenced in a study of T cell responses to AZD1222 COVID-19 vaccine (dated by TCRdb to the early 2020s). The sample's time point label, in plain terms: baseline before first vaccination. The library relied on the immunoSEQ multiplex PCR assay. TCRdb obtained this table from immuneACCESS and retained in-frame rearrangements with V and J assigned. These tables miss some clones; where compared with another copy, unresolved V genes account for less than half of the shortfall, and the remainder is unexplained. The sample has roughly 80,000 clones on record, 70% to 85% of them singletons. 2.5% to 3% of the sample belongs to the ten largest clones. The sample consisted of peripheral blood, taken on day 0 of AZD1222 vaccination. The receptors come from an adult in good health.

The chain carries TRBV3-1 (or the pseudogene TRBV3-2) and TRBJ2-5, with 10 nucleotides matching TRBD2. The germline V gene encodes CDR1 LGHDT and CDR2 YNNKEL (reference sequence). The V and J ends lost 4 bases and 3 bases, in that order; junction bases with no gene match: 8. This CDR3 has 16 residues. In DNA, the CDR3 is TGTGCCAGCAGCCGCGGACTAGCGGACTATAAAGAGACCCAGTACTTC. It translates to CASSRGLADYKETQYF.

The chain links TRBV18 to TRBJ1-3; the D gene is possibly TRBD1 (5 bases). Germline V gene data show CDR1 as KGHSH and CDR2 as LQKENI. Trimming removed 4 bases from V and 4 bases from J, with 20 bases in between. The CDR3 sequence is 17 residues long. The CDR3 protein is CASSLYIPEGTGNTIYF. The CDR3 DNA reads TGTGCCAGCTCACTATATATTCCGGAGGGGACCGGAAACACCATATATTTT.

This chain uses TRBV4-3 with TRBJ1-1; D unclear. V shed 0 bases and J shed 0 bases, with 14 bases lying between them. CDR1 and CDR2 (germline): LGHNA, YSLEER. This CDR3 is 17 amino acids long. CDR3 protein: CASSQDDPIQMNTEAFF. The CDR3 DNA reads TGCGCCAGCAGCCAAGATGACCCAATTCAAATGAACACTGAAGCTTTCTTT.

The rearrangement uses TRBV4-3 and TRBJ2-3; D might be TRBD1 (6 bases). The CDR3 runs to 16 residues. Germline CDR1 is LGHNA and CDR2 is YSLEER. V lost 0 bases, J lost 4 bases, and 14 bases lay in between. The DNA of the CDR3 is TGCGCCAGCAGCCAAGACATGGCCAGGGGTGCAGATACGCAGTATTTT. Translating gives CASSQDMARGADTQYF.

V is TRBV19 and J is TRBJ2-3, with TRBD2 identical over 11 bases. In germline, CDR1 is LNHDA, CDR2 SQIVND (reference sequence). The CDR3 contains 20 residues. J gave up 4 bases and V 5 bases, and 20 bases lay outside the gene matches. DNA for the CDR3: TGTGCCAGTAGTCCACTACCGCGTCGGCTAGCGGGAGGCACTTCAGATACGCAGTATTTT. Its translation is CASSPLPRRLAGGTSDTQYF.

This clone was counted only a few times. The V gene is TRBV7-8, the J gene TRBJ2-3, with a tentative D call TRBD1 (6 bases). The CDR3 loop spans 15 amino acids. V was cut by 2 bases and J by 2 bases, with 11 bases left in between. Germline CDR1 is SGHVS and CDR2 is FQNEAQ. Written as DNA, the CDR3 is TGTGCCAGCAGCTTAAGTCAGGGGATCACAGATACGCAGTATTTT. It codes for CASSLSQGITDTQYF.

V is TRBV6-2 or TRBV6-3 and J is TRBJ2-6; D is possibly TRBD1 (5 bases). This CDR3 region has 16 residues. Trimming took 5 bases from V and 2 from J, leaving 13 bases between them. Germline lookup yields CDR1 MNHEY and CDR2 SVGEGT. The CDR3: CASSPAPGTGANVLTF. CDR3 nucleotides: TGTGCCAGCAGTCCAGCCCCAGGGACTGGGGCCAACGTCCTGACTTTC.

This chain connects TRBV4-1 to TRBJ2-1, with TRBD1 as a possible D gene (5 bases). The CDR3 sequence is 15 residues long. Germline-derived CDR1 and CDR2 are MGHRA and YSYEKL. The germline V and J ends were trimmed by 0 bases and 8 bases, with 14 bases remaining between them. The CDR3 protein is CASSQEGPRRDEQFF. The CDR3 DNA reads TGCGCCAGCAGCCAAGAGGGGCCCAGACGCGATGAGCAGTTCTTC.

The chain joins TRBV3-1 (or the pseudogene TRBV3-2) to TRBJ1-2; TRBD1 agrees at 7 bases. Per germline, CDR1 LGHDT and CDR2 YNNKEL (reference sequence). The CDR3 loop spans 15 amino acids. Trimming at V came to 0 bases and at J to 5 bases, leaving 6 bases not matched to a gene. This chain's CDR3 is CASSQETGQPYGYTF. In DNA, the CDR3 is TGTGCCAGCAGCCAAGAAACGGGACAGCCTTATGGCTACACCTTC.

The rearrangement joins TRBV2 to TRBJ1-2; no firm D call. V lost 3 bases, J lost 4 bases, and 6 bases lay in between. Germline V gene lookup returns CDR1 SNHLY and CDR2 FYNNEI. The CDR3 has 12 amino acids. This CDR3 reads CASSDQTYGYTF. The DNA of the CDR3 is TGTGCCAGCAGTGACCAGACCTATGGCTACACCTTC. The full variable domain, its missing parts supplied by reference TRBV2 and TRBJ1-2, is EPEVTQTPSHQVTQMGQEVILRCVPISNHLYFYWYRQILGQKVEFLVSFYNNEISEKSEIFDDQFSVERPDGSNFTLKIRSTKLEDSAMYFCASSDQTYGYTFGSGTRLTVV.

The chain joins TRBV6-1 to TRBJ1-6; tentative D call: TRBD1 (5 bases). The ends were cut back, 1 base at V and 11 bases at J, with 9 bases in the middle. The CDR3 length is 13 residues. Germline CDR1 reads MNHNS; CDR2 reads SASEGT. In DNA, the CDR3 is TGTGCCAGCAGTGAAGTTGGGGGAACACCCCTCCACTTT. Protein product: CASSEVGGTPLHF.

This chain links TRBV5-6 with TRBJ1-2; 8 bases align to TRBD1. Trimming at V came to 3 bases and at J to 5 bases, leaving 6 bases not matched to a gene. Germline lookup yields CDR1 SGHDT and CDR2 YYEEEE. The CDR3 consists of 14 residues. CDR3: CASSSDRGTYGYTF. For the CDR3, the DNA is TGTGCCAGCAGCTCCGACAGGGGCACTTATGGCTACACCTTC.

This chain uses TRBV11-1 with TRBJ2-1; 8 nucleotides match TRBD2. V lost 6 bases and J lost 5; bases outside the gene matches: 6. The CDR3 is 14 amino acids. Germline loops: CDR1 SGHAT, CDR2 FQDESV (reference sequence). The CDR3 DNA follows: TGTGCCAGCAGTCGGGGGGGCAATCACAATGAGCAGTTCTTC. Protein: CASSRGGNHNEQFF.

J is TRBJ2-2 and V is TRBV4-1; TRBD1 might be the D (6 bases). CDR1 MGHRA and CDR2 YSYEKL come from the germline V gene. V was cut by 0 bases and J by 2 bases, with 13 bases left in between. The CDR3 loop spans 17 amino acids. CDR3 residues: CASSQEPGQPNTGELFF. The CDR3 DNA reads as TGCGCCAGCAGCCAAGAACCCGGACAGCCAAACACCGGGGAGCTGTTTTTT.

V and J are TRBV19 and TRBJ1-1; D perhaps matches TRBD1 (5 bases). This CDR3 is 15 amino acids long. CDR1 is LNHDA, CDR2 SQIVND, per germline (reference sequence). With 6 bases removed from V and 7 bases from J, the gap between germline ends came to 21 bases. CDR3 sequence (DNA): TGTGCCAGTAGCTTCAAATCCTGGGGGACCCTTGAAGCTTTCTTT. Protein: CASSFKSWGTLEAFF. Combining the CDR3 with reference TRBV19 and TRBJ1-1 gives the whole variable domain DGGITQSPKYLFRKEGQNVTLSCEQNLNHDAMYWYRQDPGQGLRLIYYSQIVNDFQKGDIAEGYSVSREKKESFPLTVTSAQKNPTAFYLCASSFKSWGTLEAFFGQGTRLTVV.

This chain connects TRBV4-2 to TRBJ2-6, with TRBD1 identical over 7 bases. The CDR3 is 17 residues long. Losses at the gene ends were 2 bases for V and 3 bases for J; bases not matched to a gene: 7. Germline CDR1 LGHNA, CDR2 YNFKEQ. CDR3 loop: CASSQNTGALGANVLTF. For the CDR3, the DNA is TGTGCCAGCAGCCAAAACACAGGGGCGCTTGGGGCCAACGTCCTGACTTTC.

This rearrangement joins TRBV13 to TRBJ1-4, with D uncertain. CDR3 length: 15 residues. Germline CDR1 PRHDT, CDR2 FYEKMQ (reference sequence). Trimming removed 5 bases at V and 2 bases at J, with 12 bases between. The chain's CDR3 is CASSEGRATNEKLFF. The CDR3 coding sequence is TGTGCCAGCAGCGAGGGCCGGGCGACTAATGAAAAACTGTTTTTT.

The rearrangement joins TRBV21-1 to TRBJ2-3; the D call of TRBD2 is as the table states it, not checked on the DNA. TRBV21-1 represents a pseudogene. The CDR3 runs to 20 residues. CDR3 amino acids: CASRKSWDGAGSRGTDTQYF. DNA for the CDR3: TGTGCCAGCAGAAAATCTTGGGATGGAGCGGGGAGTCGAGGCACAGATACGCAGTATTTT.

The chain joins TRBV6-5 to TRBJ1-5; D not certain. The CDR3 is 15 amino acids. The V and J ends lost 0 bases and 3 bases respectively, with 9 bases between them. Germline V gene lookup returns CDR1 MNHEY and CDR2 SVGAGI. The CDR3 sequence: CASSYSGASNQPQHF. The CDR3 DNA reads as TGTGCCAGCAGTTACTCGGGAGCCTCCAATCAGCCCCAGCATTTT.